This note documents a single T cell receptor beta chain sequence. The sample belongs to a study of cytomegalovirus exposure and HLA in healthy donors. With 60 Vbeta and 13 Jbeta primers, the PCR was carried out. Clones were sequenced by immunoSEQ multiplex PCR, and TCRdb holds only the in-frame ones, with some missing. The repertoire holds under 200,000 clones, with approximately 67% as singletons. The CDR3 spans 13 residues. From germline, CDR1 is SGHRS and CDR2 YFSETQ. The sequence was obtained from a woman between 18 and 29 years old in good health and CMV-seropositive. The sample consisted of PBMCs. The gene calls are TRBV5-1 and TRBJ2-5; TRBD1 agrees at 7 bases. The J call is in doubt because the DNA end fits TRBJ2-7 better. Here the CDR3 DNA reads TGCGCCAGCAGCCCCGACAGGGAATACGAGCAGTACTTC. This sequence encodes CASSPDREYEQYF.